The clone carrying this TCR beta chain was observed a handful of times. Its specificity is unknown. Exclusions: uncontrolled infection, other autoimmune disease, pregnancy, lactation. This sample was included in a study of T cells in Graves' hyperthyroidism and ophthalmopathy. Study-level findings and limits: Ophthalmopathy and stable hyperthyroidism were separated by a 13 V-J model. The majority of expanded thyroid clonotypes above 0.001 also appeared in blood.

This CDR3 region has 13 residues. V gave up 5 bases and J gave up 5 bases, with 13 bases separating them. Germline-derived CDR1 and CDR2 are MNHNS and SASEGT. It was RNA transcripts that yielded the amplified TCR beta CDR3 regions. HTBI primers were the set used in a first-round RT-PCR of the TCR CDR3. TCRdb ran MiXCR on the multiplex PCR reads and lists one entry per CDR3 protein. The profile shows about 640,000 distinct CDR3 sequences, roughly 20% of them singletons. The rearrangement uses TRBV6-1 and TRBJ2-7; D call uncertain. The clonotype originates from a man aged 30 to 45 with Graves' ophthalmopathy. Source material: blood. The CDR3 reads CASSSGRAHEQYF. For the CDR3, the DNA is TGTGCCAGCAGTTCTGGTCGAGCCCACGAGCAGTACTTC.